This passage covers 24 T cell receptor beta chains from one sample sequenced in a study of T cell changes during pregnancy in multiple sclerosis. The assay was immunoSEQ multiplex PCR, and TCRdb's table has in-frame clones only and misses some. The table includes tens of thousands of clones, approximately 89% detected once. This specimen was CD4+ T cells from peripheral blood mononuclear cells, taken in the second trimester of pregnancy. These receptors were taken from a female donor in good health, enrolled as a control in a pregnancy study.

The V call is TRBV7-9, the J call TRBJ2-1, with 12 bases identical to TRBD1. The CDR3 runs 15 residues. The V segment lost 3 bases and the J segment 9 bases; nucleotides outside the gene matches: 6. CDR1 is SEHNR and CDR2 is FQNEAQ in the germline V gene (reference sequence). The DNA of the CDR3 is TGTGCCAGCAGCTTGGGGGACAGGGGGCTGAGTGAGCAGTTCTTC. Translated: CASSLGDRGLSEQFF.

This rearrangement joins TRBV18 to TRBJ2-1, with D possibly matching TRBD2 (5 bases). The V end was cut by 2 bases, the J end by 9 bases, with 8 bases between. Germline loops: CDR1 KGHSH, CDR2 LQKENI. The CDR3 totals 12 residues. CDR3 sequence reads: CASSPEGSEQFF. The CDR3 DNA is TGTGCCAGCTCACCAGAGGGTAGTGAGCAGTTCTTC.

CDR3 residues: CASRRGDRGVYEQYF. CDR3 sequence (DNA): TGTGCCAGCAGGCGGGGGGACAGGGGAGTCTACGAGCAGTACTTC. The chain employs TRBV6-5 and TRBJ2-7; TRBD1 matches 10 bases. This CDR3 is 15 amino acids long. In germline, CDR1 is MNHEY, CDR2 SVGAGI. The V segment lost 6 bases and the J segment 3 bases; nucleotides outside the gene matches: 8.

This chain joins TRBV6-5 and TRBJ1-5; tentatively, D is TRBD1 (6 bases). The CDR3 is 13 amino acids. CDR1 and CDR2 from the germline V gene are MNHEY and SVGAGI. With 5 bases removed from V and 11 bases from J, the gap between germline ends came to 16 bases. The CDR3 loop reads CASSDLGAGSQHF. As DNA, the CDR3 is TGTGCCAGCAGTGACCTGGGGGCCGGTTCCCAGCATTTT.

This chain's CDR3 is CASSQGPGTEQFF. The CDR3 nucleotides read TGCGCCAGCAGCCAAGGCCCCGGGACAGAGCAGTTCTTC. The chain employs TRBV4-3 and TRBJ2-1, with a possible D match to TRBD1 (6 bases). Trimming removed 1 base from V and 10 bases from J, with 11 bases in between. CDR3 size: 13 residues. CDR1 and CDR2 (germline): LGHNA, YSLEER.

This chain links TRBV5-1 with TRBJ1-5; D gene ambiguous. With 4 bases removed from V and 5 bases from J, the gap between germline ends came to 13 bases. CDR3 length: 14 amino acids. Germline loops: CDR1 SGHRS, CDR2 YFSETQ. This CDR3 is CASSPGEGYQPQHF. CDR3 DNA sequence: TGCGCCAGCAGCCCGGGAGAGGGCTATCAGCCCCAGCATTTT.

This clone appeared a few times. The chain has TRBV5-6 and TRBJ1-1; no clear D gene. Trimming removed 5 bases from V and 1 base from J, with 9 bases in between. Germline assignment: CDR1 SGHDT and CDR2 YYEEEE. The CDR3 extends over 13 amino acids. CDR3 sequence reads: CASRSEGNTEAFF. CDR3 coding DNA: TGTGCCAGCAGATCGGAGGGGAACACTGAAGCTTTCTTT.

The chain employs TRBV18 and TRBJ1-1, with D perhaps TRBD1 (5 bases). The ends were cut back, 3 bases at V and 1 base at J, with 9 bases in the middle. The CDR3 totals 14 residues. In germline, CDR1 is KGHSH, CDR2 LQKENI. The CDR3 sequence: CASSPVGGNTEAFF. For the CDR3, the DNA is TGTGCCAGCTCACCCGTCGGGGGGAACACTGAAGCTTTCTTT.

With respect to this clone: At one end the junction does not follow the germline gene, possibly because of a read error. The J gene is TRBJ1-5, the V gene TRBV28; D might be TRBD1 (6 bases). This CDR3 has 15 residues. The V gene's germline CDR1 is MDHEN and CDR2 SYDVKM. Written as DNA, the CDR3 is TGTGCCAGCAGTTCGTTGGCAGGGGCACGGCAGCCCCGGCATTTT. Amino acids: CASSSLAGARQPRHF. The complete variable domain, with remaining parts taken from reference TRBV28 and TRBJ1-5, reads DVKVTQSSRYLVKRTGEKVFLECVQDMDHENMFWYRQDPGLGLRLIYFSYDVKMKEKGDIPEGYSVSREKKERFSLILESASTNQTSMYLCASSSLAGARQPRHFGDGTRLSIL.

This sequence joins TRBV5-1 and TRBJ1-2, with D tentatively TRBD1 (6 bases). The V gene lost 4 bases and the J gene lost 4 bases, with 20 bases spanning the gap. Per the germline V gene, CDR1 is SGHRS and CDR2 is YFSETQ. This CDR3 contains 16 residues. DNA of the CDR3: TGCGCCAGCAGCCCTTATGAGTCACAGGGATCCTATGGCTACACCTTC. Protein sequence: CASSPYESQGSYGYTF. Based on the CDR3 plus reference TRBV5-1 and TRBJ1-2, the full variable domain is KAGVTQTPRYLIKTRGQQVTLSCSPISGHRSVSWYQQTPGQGLQFLFEYFSETQRNKGNFPGRFSGRQFSNSRSEMNVSTLELGDSALYLCASSPYESQGSYGYTFGSGTRLTVV.

This clone was counted a single time. DNA for the CDR3: TGTGCCAGCAGTAGGCGGACAGTCCTTTTCTCTGAAGCTTTCTTT. This gives the protein CASSRRTVLFSEAFF. The chain uses TRBV28 and TRBJ1-1; D perhaps matches TRBD1 (6 bases). Trimming stripped 5 bases from V and 6 bases from J, with 19 bases between. Germline V gives CDR1 MDHEN, CDR2 SYDVKM. CDR3 size: 15 residues.

V is TRBV5-1 and J is TRBJ1-2; D possibly corresponds to TRBD1 (5 bases). This CDR3 has 14 residues. Trimming shortened V by 0 bases and J by 3 bases, and 9 bases separated the two germline ends. Looked up from germline, CDR1 is SGHRS and CDR2 is YFSETQ. CDR3 sequence: CASSLGTGDYGYTF. In DNA form, the CDR3 reads TGCGCCAGCAGCTTGGGGACGGGGGACTATGGCTACACCTTC.

This chain connects TRBV6-1 to TRBJ2-7; 8 nucleotides line up with TRBD1. Germline V lookup: CDR1 MNHNS, CDR2 SASEGT. There are 15 residues in the CDR3. Trimming cost V 3 bases and J 3 bases; bases outside gene matches: 7. CDR3 protein: CASSEGQALYYEQYF. The CDR3 DNA follows: TGTGCCAGCAGTGAGGGACAGGCCTTATACTACGAGCAGTACTTC.

The rearrangement uses TRBV30 and TRBJ2-5; tentative D call: TRBD2 (7 bases). Deletions cut 0 bases from V and 4 bases from J, with 12 bases between. CDR3 length: 14 amino acids. Germline CDR1 is GTSNPN and CDR2 is SVGIG (reference sequence). The CDR3 region is CAWSVGGPSETQYF. The CDR3 DNA reads TGTGCCTGGAGTGTCGGGGGGCCCTCAGAGACCCAGTACTTC. Full variable domain (rest looked up from reference TRBV30 and TRBJ2-5): SQTIHQWPATLVQPVGSPLSLECTVEGTSNPNLYWYRQAAGRGLQLLFYSVGIGQISSEVPQNLSASRPQDRQFILSSKKLLLSDSGFYLCAWSVGGPSETQYFGPGTRLLVL.

The rearrangement links TRBV5-4 to TRBJ2-5; D might be TRBD1 (6 bases). Between the trimmed V and J ends, which lost 1 base and 3 bases, there was a span of 7 bases. This CDR3 has 13 amino acids. Per the germline V gene, CDR1 is SGHNT and CDR2 is YYREEE (reference sequence). The CDR3 DNA is TGTGCCAGCAGCTTGAAGGGGGAAGAGACCCAGTACTTC. Translation gives CASSLKGEETQYF.

The chain combines TRBV29-1 with TRBJ2-1, with D maybe TRBD1 (5 bases). The CDR3 runs to 16 residues. Trimming took 3 bases from V and 3 from J, leaving 18 bases between them. The germline V gene encodes CDR1 SQVTM and CDR2 ANQGSEA. CDR3 nucleotide sequence: TGCAGCGTTGATGGGAAGGGGCCCTTTGGCTACAATGAGCAGTTCTTC. It is translated as CSVDGKGPFGYNEQFF.

This chain uses TRBV7-9 with TRBJ2-5; TRBD1 matches at 12 bases. Germline V gene sequence: CDR1 SEHNR, CDR2 FQNEAQ (reference sequence). The ends lost 5 bases at V and 5 bases at J; junction bases unmatched: 6. The CDR3 totals 15 residues. CDR3 sequence reads: CASSAGQGALETQYF. In DNA form, the CDR3 reads TGTGCCAGCAGCGCGGGACAGGGGGCGTTGGAGACCCAGTACTTC.

This clone turned up a few times. The rearrangement joins TRBV12-5 to TRBJ1-6, with 8 nucleotides matching TRBD1. V lost 3 bases and J lost 10; bases outside the gene matches: 5. Germline lookup yields CDR1 LGHNT and CDR2 FRNRAP. This CDR3 is 14 amino acids long. The CDR3 loop reads CASGLGQGSSPLHF. The CDR3 DNA reads as TGTGCTAGTGGTTTAGGACAGGGCAGCTCACCCCTCCACTTT.

This sequence joins TRBV6-1 and TRBJ2-3; no firm D call. Trimming stripped 5 bases from V and 2 bases from J, with 11 bases between. Germline lookup yields CDR1 MNHNS and CDR2 SASEGT. The CDR3 is 14 amino acids. CDR3 sequence: CASSFPAVTDTQYF. The CDR3 DNA is TGTGCCAGCAGTTTCCCGGCGGTCACAGATACGCAGTATTTT.

The chain carries TRBV10-3 and TRBJ1-6, with a weak D call TRBD1 (6 bases). V was clipped by 10 bases and J by 10 bases, with 17 bases between them. The V gene's germline CDR1 is ENHRY and CDR2 SYGVKD. This CDR3 contains 13 residues. The CDR3 nucleotides are TGTGCCACCAACAGGGATGGGAACTCACCCCTCCACTTT. Translation: CATNRDGNSPLHF.

V gene TRBV4-2 combines with J gene TRBJ2-7, with 10 bases matching TRBD2. The CDR3 is 15 amino acids. CDR1 and CDR2 (germline): LGHNA, YNFKEQ. J gave up 4 bases and V 4 bases, and 7 bases lay outside the gene matches. CDR3 region: CASSPRASGGYEQYF. The CDR3 DNA follows: TGTGCCAGCAGCCCCCGGGCTAGCGGGGGTTACGAGCAGTACTTC.

This rearrangement joins TRBV10-3 to TRBJ2-2; 12 nucleotides line up with TRBD2. From germline, CDR1 is ENHRY and CDR2 SYGVKD. This CDR3 has 15 residues. Trimming took 2 bases from V and 8 from J; bases not matched to a gene: 3. This CDR3 is CAISEEGLAGGELFF. CDR3 in DNA: TGTGCCATCAGTGAGGAAGGACTAGCGGGGGGGGAGCTGTTTTTT.

This clone has just one count. The rearrangement links TRBV14 to TRBJ2-2, with D perhaps TRBD1 (6 bases). The CDR3 extends over 20 amino acids. Germline values: CDR1 SGHDN, CDR2 FVKESK. V lost 0 bases, J lost 6 bases, and 26 bases lay in between. The CDR3 is CASSQDYYVGGPVGAGELFF. The CDR3 DNA reads as TGTGCCAGCAGCCAAGATTATTATGTAGGGGGACCCGTGGGCGCCGGGGAGCTGTTTTTT. Full variable domain (remainder filled in from reference TRBV14 and TRBJ2-2): EAGVTQFPSHSVIEKGQTVTLRCDPISGHDNLYWYRRVMGKEIKFLLHFVKESKQDESGMPNNRFLAERTGGTYSTLKVQPAELEDSGVYFCASSQDYYVGGPVGAGELFFGEGSRLTVL.

The chain uses TRBV7-6 and TRBJ1-6, with D possibly being TRBD1 (5 bases). CDR1 and CDR2 (germline): SGHVS, FNYEAQ. This CDR3 comprises 15 residues. V was shortened by 6 bases and J by 5 bases, with 14 bases between the two germline ends. CDR3 region: CASSPGLADNSPLHF. The DNA of the CDR3 is TGTGCCAGCAGTCCAGGGTTGGCGGATAATTCACCCCTCCACTTT.